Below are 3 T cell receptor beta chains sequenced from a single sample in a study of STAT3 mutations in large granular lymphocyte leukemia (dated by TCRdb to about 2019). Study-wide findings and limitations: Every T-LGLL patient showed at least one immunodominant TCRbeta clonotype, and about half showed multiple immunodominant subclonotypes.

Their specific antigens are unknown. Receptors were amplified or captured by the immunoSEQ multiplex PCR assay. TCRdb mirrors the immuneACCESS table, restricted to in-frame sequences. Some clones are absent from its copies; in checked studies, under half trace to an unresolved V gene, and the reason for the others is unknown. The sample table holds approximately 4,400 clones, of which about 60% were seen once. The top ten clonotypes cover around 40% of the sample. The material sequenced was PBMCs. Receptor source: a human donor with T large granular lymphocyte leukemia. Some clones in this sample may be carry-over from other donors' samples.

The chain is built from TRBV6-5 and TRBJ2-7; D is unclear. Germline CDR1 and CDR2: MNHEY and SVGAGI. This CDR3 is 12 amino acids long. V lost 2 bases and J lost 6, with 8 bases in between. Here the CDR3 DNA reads TGTGCCAGCAGTTACCACCGGGTCGAGCAGTACTTC. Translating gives CASSYHRVEQYF.

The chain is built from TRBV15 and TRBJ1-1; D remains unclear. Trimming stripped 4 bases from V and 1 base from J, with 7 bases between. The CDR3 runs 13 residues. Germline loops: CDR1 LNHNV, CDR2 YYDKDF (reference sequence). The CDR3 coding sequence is TGTGCCACCAGCATCTCGAGGAACACTGAAGCTTTCTTT. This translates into CATSISRNTEAFF.

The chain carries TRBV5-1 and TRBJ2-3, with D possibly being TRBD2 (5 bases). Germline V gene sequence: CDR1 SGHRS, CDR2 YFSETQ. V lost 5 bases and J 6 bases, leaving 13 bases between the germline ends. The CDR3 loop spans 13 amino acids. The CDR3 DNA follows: TGCGCCAGCAGGCCCGGGGAAGAGGATACGCAGTATTTT. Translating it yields CASRPGEEDTQYF.